The T cell receptor beta chain under discussion was sequenced for a study of blood T cell repertoires in COVID-19. Germline trimming cut 5 bases from V and 0 bases from J; bases unmatched to any gene: 5. This CDR3 comprises 17 residues. Germline V CDR1 and CDR2: SGHTA, FQGNSA. Authors' processing steps: By means of reference gene primer amplification, nucleated cell counts were estimated. The assay was immunoSEQ multiplex PCR, and TCRdb's table has in-frame clones only and misses some. Clonal size and the V and J genes are those of that table, whereas D and trimming came from the DNA. Here the sample spans 70,000 to 90,000 clones, more than 80% being singletons.

This chain connects TRBV7-2 to TRBJ2-3, with 13 bases that match TRBD2. The specimen sequenced was peripheral blood. This sequence originates from a human donor in a cohort sampled during active COVID-19. The CDR3 reads CASSLGLAGASTDTQYF. CDR3 nucleotides: TGTGCCAGCAGCCTAGGACTAGCGGGGGCTAGCACAGATACGCAGTATTTT.